Below are 28 T cell receptor beta chains sequenced from a single sample in a study of blood T cells in healthy people across ages. Primers used in a second PCR of about 6 to 11 cycles were a sample-barcoded 5' primer and a J-beta primer mix. TCRdb fed the 5' RACE reads into MiXCR, producing one record per CDR3 protein. Of hundreds of thousands of distinct CDR3 sequences in the sample, about 45% were seen once. Input material: blood. These receptors came from a man of 80 years or more in good health.

The V call is TRBV6-6, the J call TRBJ1-6; D gene ambiguous. CDR1 is MNHNY, CDR2 SVGAGI, per germline (reference sequence). V was pared by 7 bases and J by 9 bases, with 22 bases between. The CDR3 covers 16 residues. The DNA of the CDR3 is TGTGCCAGCAAACTATGGGCCAGCCCCCAACTTTCACCCCTCCACTTT. Protein sequence: CASKLWASPQLSPLHF.

This clonotype was detected only a few times. The genes are TRBV6-5 and TRBJ2-2; 9 nucleotides align to TRBD2. The germline gives CDR1 MNHEY, CDR2 SVGAGI. The CDR3 has 16 amino acids. The trim removed 6 bases at V and 8 bases at J, leaving 13 bases unmatched. The CDR3 coding sequence is TGTGCCAGCAGCAAAGACAGGACTAGCGCCAGGGGGGAGCTGTTTTTT. It encodes CASSKDRTSARGELFF.

This sequence joins TRBV3-1 and TRBJ2-7; D call uncertain. The CDR3 consists of 14 residues. Germline V gene sequence: CDR1 LGHDT, CDR2 YNNKEL (reference sequence). Trimming shortened V by 0 bases and J by 7 bases, and 13 bases separated the two germline ends. The CDR3 sequence is CASSQDLWAEEQYF. CDR3 nucleotide sequence: TGTGCCAGCAGCCAAGATCTGTGGGCCGAGGAGCAGTACTTC.

CDR3 DNA: TGTGCCAGCAGCCAGCGACTAGCTCAAGAGACCCAGTACTTC. Translated, it gives CASSQRLAQETQYF. The J gene is TRBJ2-5, the V gene TRBV7-6; the match to TRBD2 covers 7 bases. V lost 5 bases and J lost 2; bases outside the gene matches: 5. CDR1 SGHVS and CDR2 FNYEAQ come from the germline V gene. CDR3 size: 14 residues.

In the case of this clonotype: An end of the junction differs from the germline gene, which may be a read error. The genes are TRBV6-2 or TRBV6-3 and TRBJ1-1; the D gene is possibly TRBD1 (6 bases). CDR1 is MNHEY, CDR2 SVGEGT, per germline. This CDR3 has 16 amino acids. This chain's CDR3 is CASTDAPGTLKTEAFF. CDR3 sequence (DNA): TGTGCCAGCACCGACGCCCCCGGGACATTGAAGACTGAAGCTTTCTTT.

The rearrangement links TRBV20-1 to TRBJ1-1; the match to TRBD1 covers 9 bases. The V segment lost 3 bases and the J segment 4 bases; nucleotides outside the gene matches: 6. The CDR3 sequence is 14 residues long. Germline V gives CDR1 DFQATT, CDR2 SNEGSKA (reference sequence). This chain's CDR3 is CSASQGQGSTEAFF. The CDR3 DNA is TGCAGTGCTAGCCAGGGACAGGGAAGCACTGAAGCTTTCTTT.

The rearrangement joins TRBV4-2 to TRBJ2-4, with TRBD2 as a possible D gene (6 bases). CDR1 is LGHNA, CDR2 YNFKEQ, per germline. There are 17 residues in the CDR3. Trimming cost V 0 bases and J 4 bases, with 16 bases left between them. DNA of the CDR3: TGTGCCAGCAGCCAAGATCCCAGCGGGCCGCTGAAAAACATTCAGTACTTC. It yields the protein CASSQDPSGPLKNIQYF.

There are a few counts of this clonotype. The V call is TRBV2, the J call TRBJ2-7; 8 bases line up with TRBD1. J was trimmed by 4 bases and V by 4 bases; bases with no gene match: 6. The germline gives CDR1 SNHLY, CDR2 FYNNEI. CDR3 length equals 14 residues. Here the CDR3 reads CASSAGQGRYEQYF. The CDR3 nucleotides are TGTGCCAGCAGTGCAGGACAGGGAAGGTACGAGCAGTACTTC.

This clonotype has at least ten counts. The chain combines TRBV6-6 with TRBJ1-1; D is perhaps TRBD1 (5 bases). CDR1 MNHNY and CDR2 SVGAGI come from the germline V gene (reference sequence). The CDR3 consists of 12 residues. With 6 bases removed from V and 4 bases from J, the gap between germline ends came to 9 bases. The CDR3 DNA sequence: TGTGCCAGCAGAGATGACAGCACTGAAGCTTTCTTT. It is translated as CASRDDSTEAFF.

This clonotype was detected a few times. The chain carries TRBV20-1 and TRBJ2-7; weak D call: TRBD1 (5 bases). The CDR3 consists of 15 residues. The germline gives CDR1 DFQATT, CDR2 SNEGSKA (reference sequence). Trimming shortened V by 6 bases and J by 0 bases, and 18 bases separated the two germline ends. CDR3 sequence: CSANIPLDISYEQYF. The CDR3 DNA reads as TGCAGTGCCAACATTCCCCTGGACATCTCCTACGAGCAGTACTTC.

The V gene is TRBV5-1, the J gene TRBJ1-1; 9 nucleotides match TRBD1. This CDR3 is 15 amino acids long. Looked up from germline, CDR1 is SGHRS and CDR2 is YFSETQ. J lost 5 bases, V lost 1 base, and 6 bases had no gene match. The CDR3 bases are TGCGCCAGCAGCTTGATGGGGACAGGGAGGACTGAAGCTTTCTTT. Residues: CASSLMGTGRTEAFF.

This clonotype was seen a few times. The V gene is TRBV6-6, the J gene TRBJ1-2; D is undetermined. Germline V gene lookup returns CDR1 MNHNY and CDR2 SVGAGI (reference sequence). This CDR3 has 11 amino acids. Trimming pared 5 bases from V and 5 bases from J, leaving 6 bases between. The CDR3 region has the DNA TGTGCCAGCAGTCGGGAATATGGCTACACCTTC. It codes for CASSREYGYTF.

This clonotype was detected only a few times. This chain joins TRBV5-1 and TRBJ2-4; 7 bases map to TRBD1. The CDR3 contains 16 residues. V shed 0 bases and J 3 bases; nucleotides not matched to a gene: 6. The germline CDR1 and CDR2 sequences are SGHRS and YFSETQ. CDR3 sequence: CASSLAPDRLKNIQYF. The CDR3 coding sequence is TGCGCCAGCAGCTTGGCCCCGGACAGGCTCAAAAACATTCAGTACTTC.

Here the CDR3 reads CASSVSGQGNTGELFF. CDR3 nucleotides: TGTGCCAGCAGCGTTAGCGGGCAAGGGAACACCGGGGAGCTGTTTTTT. The chain carries TRBV7-3 and TRBJ2-2; TRBD2 agrees at 7 bases. V shed 5 bases and J 1 base; nucleotides not matched to a gene: 7. CDR3 size: 16 residues. Per germline, CDR1 SGHTA and CDR2 FQGTGA.

This clonotype came up many times. The chain links TRBV6-5 to TRBJ2-4, with 8 bases matching TRBD1. CDR1 MNHEY and CDR2 SVGAGI come from the germline V gene. V trimming: 0 bases; J trimming: 2 bases; junction bases outside the gene matches: 3. The CDR3 loop spans 16 amino acids. The CDR3 here is CASSYSQGASKNIQYF. The CDR3 nucleotides read TGTGCCAGCAGTTACTCCCAGGGGGCATCCAAAAACATTCAGTACTTC.

The chain employs TRBV7-9 and TRBJ2-1; perhaps D is TRBD1 or TRBD2 (5 bases each). CDR3 length equals 17 residues. Germline lookup yields CDR1 SEHNR and CDR2 FQNEAQ (reference sequence). Trimming removed 5 bases from V and 5 bases from J, with 22 bases in between. CDR3 coding DNA: TGTGCCAGCAGCCCCCGTGGCCGGGGCCGGTATCACAATGAGCAGTTCTTC. Its translation is CASSPRGRGRYHNEQFF.

The chain has TRBV6-2 or TRBV6-3 and TRBJ2-2; 9 bases are a match to TRBD2. CDR1 and CDR2 from the germline V gene are MNHEY and SVGEGT. This CDR3 contains 15 residues. V shed 8 bases, J shed 6 bases, and the junction held 10 bases outside the gene matches. The DNA of the CDR3 is TGTGCCAGCCGTACGGCGGGAGGGCCTTCCGGGGAGCTGTTTTTT. Protein sequence: CASRTAGGPSGELFF.

This sequence joins TRBV7-2 and TRBJ2-5, with D unresolved. The CDR3 runs to 15 residues. CDR1 is SGHTA, CDR2 FQGNSA, per germline. Between the trimmed V and J ends, which lost 5 bases and 0 bases, there was a span of 13 bases. CDR3 DNA: TGTGCCAGCAGCCCCGTCGATGGTCACCAAGAGACCCAGTACTTC. Residues: CASSPVDGHQETQYF.

As regards this clonotype: One end of the junction varies from germline; a read error may be responsible. The chain combines TRBV27 with TRBJ2-7; TRBD2 aligns across 8 bases. Germline CDR1 is MNHEY and CDR2 is SMNVEV (reference sequence). The length of the CDR3 is 16 residues. The CDR3 reads CASRNPGGNSYNEQYF. DNA of the CDR3: TGCGCCAGTCGAAACCCGGGGGGGAACTCCTACAATGAGCAGTACTTC.

The V gene is TRBV29-1, the J gene TRBJ2-5, with D tentatively TRBD2 (6 bases). This CDR3 has 12 residues. V lost 4 bases, J lost 3 bases, and 9 bases lay in between. Germline V gives CDR1 SQVTM, CDR2 ANQGSEA. Written as DNA, the CDR3 is TGCAGCGTTGTTTCGGGAGAAGAGACCCAGTACTTC. Its translation: CSVVSGEETQYF.

In this sample, this clonotype turned up many times. V and J are TRBV6-6 and TRBJ2-3; 12 nucleotides agree with TRBD2. J lost 6 bases, V lost 6 bases, and 1 base had no gene match. The CDR3 length is 13 residues. Germline values: CDR1 MNHNY, CDR2 SVGAGI (reference sequence). The CDR3: CASRTSGGDTQYF. As DNA, the CDR3 is TGTGCCAGCAGAACTAGCGGGGGGGATACGCAGTATTTT.

This clonotype was seen only once. The CDR3 sequence: CASSPDRDSPLHF. CDR3 nucleotide sequence: TGTGCCAGCAGCCCGGACAGGGATTCACCCCTCCACTTT. The chain links TRBV28 to TRBJ1-6, with 8 bases matching TRBD1. V was clipped by 6 bases and J by 8 bases; unmatched bases: 3. The CDR3 extends over 13 amino acids. The germline V gene encodes CDR1 MDHEN and CDR2 SYDVKM.

The J gene is TRBJ1-2, the V gene TRBV3-1, with 9 bases aligning to TRBD1. Germline V gives CDR1 LGHDT, CDR2 YNNKEL (reference sequence). The CDR3 runs to 15 residues. The ends lost 4 bases at V and 7 bases at J; junction bases unmatched: 10. CDR3 region: CASSLIPGQGGGYTF. CDR3 nucleotide sequence: TGTGCCAGCAGCCTAATACCGGGACAGGGCGGTGGCTACACCTTC.

The chain is built from TRBV7-2 and TRBJ2-5; TRBD2 matches at 9 bases. The CDR3 is made up of 15 amino acids. Germline V gene sequence: CDR1 SGHTA, CDR2 FQGNSA. Trimming at V came to 5 bases and at J to 5 bases, leaving 9 bases not matched to a gene. The CDR3 is CASSPGTSIIETQYF. The CDR3 DNA follows: TGTGCCAGCAGCCCTGGGACTAGCATCATCGAGACCCAGTACTTC.

J is TRBJ2-1 and V is TRBV7-9; D is perhaps TRBD2 (5 bases). V lost 1 base to trimming and J lost 12 bases, with 7 bases between them. This CDR3 comprises 11 residues. CDR1 is SEHNR, CDR2 FQNEAQ, per germline (reference sequence). CDR3 nucleotide sequence: TGTGCCAGCAGCTTAGAGGGAGCGCAGTTCTTC. This codes for CASSLEGAQFF.

This clonotype was picked up one time. The chain combines TRBV5-5 with TRBJ2-4; D is tentatively TRBD1 or TRBD2 (5 bases each). Matching the DNA end better, TRBJ2-7 makes the J call doubtful. The CDR3 length is 14 residues. Germline V gives CDR1 SGHKS, CDR2 YYEKEE (reference sequence). The CDR3 loop reads CASSLMGRGYEQYF. In DNA, the CDR3 is TGTGCCAGCAGCTTGATGGGACGGGGCTACGAGCAGTACTTC.

This clonotype was found a few times. The chain joins TRBV7-9 to TRBJ2-2; 9 bases align to TRBD1. Germline loops: CDR1 SEHNR, CDR2 FQNEAQ (reference sequence). V shed 5 bases and J 10 bases; nucleotides not matched to a gene: 11. The CDR3 is 15 residues long. The DNA of the CDR3 is TGTGCCAGCAGCCCCGGGACAGGGTTTTCTTCGGAGCTGTTTTTT. This codes for CASSPGTGFSSELFF.

This clonotype was seen only a few times. The chain recombines TRBV13 with TRBJ1-4; D gene uncertain. The CDR3 has 14 amino acids. From germline, CDR1 is PRHDT and CDR2 FYEKMQ (reference sequence). V lost 4 bases to trimming and J lost 7 bases, with 13 bases between them. CDR3 loop: CASSSRRRGEKLFF. The CDR3 DNA is TGTGCCAGCAGCTCCAGGAGGCGAGGTGAAAAACTGTTTTTT. Full variable domain (rest looked up from reference TRBV13 and TRBJ1-4): AAGVIQSPRHLIKEKRETATLKCYPIPRHDTVYWYQQGPGQDPQFLISFYEKMQSDKGSIPDRFSAQQFSDYHSELNMSSLELGDSALYFCASSSRRRGEKLFFGSGTQLSVL.